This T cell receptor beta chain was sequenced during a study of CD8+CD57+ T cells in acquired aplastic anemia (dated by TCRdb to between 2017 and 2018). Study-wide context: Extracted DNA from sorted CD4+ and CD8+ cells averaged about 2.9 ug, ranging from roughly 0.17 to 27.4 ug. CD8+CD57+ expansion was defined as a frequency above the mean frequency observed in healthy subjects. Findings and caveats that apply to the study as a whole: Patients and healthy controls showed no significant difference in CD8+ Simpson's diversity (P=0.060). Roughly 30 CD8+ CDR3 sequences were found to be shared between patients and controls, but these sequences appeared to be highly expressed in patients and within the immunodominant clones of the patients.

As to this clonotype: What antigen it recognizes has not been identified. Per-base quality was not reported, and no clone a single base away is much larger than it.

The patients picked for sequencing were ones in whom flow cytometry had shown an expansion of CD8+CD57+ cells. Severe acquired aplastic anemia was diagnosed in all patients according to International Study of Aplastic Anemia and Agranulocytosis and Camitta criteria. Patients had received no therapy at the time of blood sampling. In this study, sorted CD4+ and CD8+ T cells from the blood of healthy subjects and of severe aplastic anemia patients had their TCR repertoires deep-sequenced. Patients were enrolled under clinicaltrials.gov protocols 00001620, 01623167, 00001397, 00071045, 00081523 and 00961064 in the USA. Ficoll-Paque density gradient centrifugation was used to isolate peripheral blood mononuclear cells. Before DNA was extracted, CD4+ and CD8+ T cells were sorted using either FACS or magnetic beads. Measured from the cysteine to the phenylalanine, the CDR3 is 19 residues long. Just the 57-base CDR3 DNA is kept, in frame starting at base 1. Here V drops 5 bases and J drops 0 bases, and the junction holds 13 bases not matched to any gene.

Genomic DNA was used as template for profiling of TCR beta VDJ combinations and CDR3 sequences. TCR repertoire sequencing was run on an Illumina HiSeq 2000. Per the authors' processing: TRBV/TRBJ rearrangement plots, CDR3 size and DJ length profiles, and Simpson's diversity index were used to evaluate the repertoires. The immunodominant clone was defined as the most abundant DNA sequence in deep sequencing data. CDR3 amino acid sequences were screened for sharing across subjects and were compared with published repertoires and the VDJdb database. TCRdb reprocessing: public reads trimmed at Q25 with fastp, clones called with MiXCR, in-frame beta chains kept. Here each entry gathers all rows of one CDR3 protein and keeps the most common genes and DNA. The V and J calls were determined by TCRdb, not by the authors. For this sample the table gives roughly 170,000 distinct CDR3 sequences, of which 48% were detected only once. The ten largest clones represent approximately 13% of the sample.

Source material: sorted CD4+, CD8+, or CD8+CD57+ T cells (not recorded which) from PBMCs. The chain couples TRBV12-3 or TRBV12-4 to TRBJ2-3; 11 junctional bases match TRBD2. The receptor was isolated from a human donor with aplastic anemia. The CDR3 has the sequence CASSLTVGTSGGSTDTQYF. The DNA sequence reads TGTGCCAGCAGTCTGACGGTGGGAACTAGCGGGGGTAGCACAGATACGCAGTATTTT.